Listed here are 5 T cell receptor beta chains from one sample, sequenced in a study of T-cell reconstitution after alpha-beta-depleted transplantation in children. This sample's TCRbeta library carried unique molecular identifier barcodes. Via MiXCR, TCRdb re-called the PCR reads, giving one row per CDR3 protein. The data hold 500,000 to 650,000 distinct CDR3 sequences, with 10% to 15% observed a single time. The source material was PBMCs, mostly from graft donor cells, sampled 360 days after TCRalphabeta/CD19-depleted stem cell transplant. Source of these receptors: a male patient younger than 18 who had a stem cell transplant for acute myeloid leukemia, so the T cells may come from the graft donor.

This clonotype was counted a few times. V usage is TRBV7-3 and J usage is TRBJ2-1, with 10 positions matching TRBD2. V was clipped by 5 bases and J by 2 bases; unmatched bases: 6. Germline-derived CDR1 and CDR2 are SGHTA and FQGTGA. The CDR3 spans 16 residues. The CDR3 region is CASSLVGTSAYNEQFF. DNA of the CDR3: TGTGCCAGCAGCCTAGTCGGGACTAGCGCCTACAATGAGCAGTTCTTC.

V usage is TRBV4-3 and J usage is TRBJ2-3; D gene uncertain. Germline loops: CDR1 LGHNA, CDR2 YSLEER. The CDR3 contains 16 residues. V was cut by 0 bases and J by 5 bases, with 15 bases left in between. CDR3 DNA sequence: TGCGCCAGCAGCCAAGATTCTACTCGGAGACGAGATACGCAGTATTTT. Protein: CASSQDSTRRRDTQYF.

This sequence joins TRBV6-2 or TRBV6-3 and TRBJ1-5, with no clear D. Between the trimmed V and J ends, which lost 4 bases and 15 bases, there was a span of 25 bases. This CDR3 comprises 15 residues. Germline-derived CDR1 and CDR2 are MNHEY and SVGEGT. The CDR3 DNA is TGTGCCAGCAGTTCCCGTATTAGGACTGGGGAAGGTGGGCATTTT. Translated, it gives CASSSRIRTGEGGHF.

This clonotype was recorded a few times. CDR3: CSARAGGINTQYF. CDR3 bases: TGCAGTGCTAGAGCGGGAGGTATAAATACGCAGTATTTT. The V and J genes are TRBV20-1 and TRBJ2-3, with 7 bases aligning to TRBD2. Germline CDR1 DFQATT, CDR2 SNEGSKA (reference sequence). The CDR3 has 13 residues. V lost 1 base to trimming and J lost 7 bases; unmatched junction nucleotides: 5.

This clonotype was recorded at least ten times. V usage is TRBV28 and J usage is TRBJ2-7; 14 bases align to TRBD2. The CDR3 is made up of 15 amino acids. The germline V gene encodes CDR1 MDHEN and CDR2 SYDVKM. The junction had 5 bases not matched to a gene; V was cut back by 6 bases and J by 4 bases. The DNA of the CDR3 is TGTGCCAGCAGCCCCGGACTAGCGGGGGGATACGAGCAGTACTTC. Translation gives CASSPGLAGGYEQYF.